The T cell receptor beta chain described here comes from a study of blood T cell repertoires in COVID-19. On the study more broadly: Samples of COVID-19 (acute and convalescent) were obtained from the United States, Italy and Spain. T cells, B-cell-depleted T cells, or PBMCs provided the cDNA or gDNA that served as material.

The CDR3 runs to 13 residues. The V end was cut by 1 base, the J end by 6 bases, with 8 bases between. Germline V gene data show CDR1 as SGHDT and CDR2 as YYEEEE. TCRdb's table, derived via immunoSEQ multiplex PCR, lists solely in-frame clones and lacks some. The sample has 250,000 to 350,000 clones; around nine tenths are singletons. The V gene is TRBV5-6, the J gene TRBJ1-5; possibly TRBD1 for D (5 bases). The receptor's source is a woman aged 50 to 60 with active or convalescent COVID-19. Sample: peripheral blood. This CDR3 reads CASSLQGSQPQHF. CDR3 in DNA: TGTGCCAGCAGCTTGCAGGGTTCTCAGCCCCAGCATTTT.